Shown below are 22 T cell receptor beta chains from a single sample sequenced in a study of graft-versus-host responses after intestinal transplantation. Only in-frame clones appear in the TCRdb table, and some are missing; sequencing was by immunoSEQ multiplex PCR. The data contain 15,000 to 20,000 clones, roughly 36% of them seen just once; the ten biggest clones take up roughly 2%. The source material was alloreactive CD4+ T cells from a mixed lymphocyte reaction culture, sampled before transplantation. Sample subset: CFSE-low proliferating T cells sorted from approximately 6-day pre-transplant mixed lymphocyte reaction (GvH or HvG direction). The receptors stem from a human patient who was an organ donor for intestinal transplantation.

The rearrangement links TRBV18 to TRBJ1-1; 9 bases match TRBD1. Germline V gene data show CDR1 as KGHSH and CDR2 as LQKENI. With V trimmed by 9 bases and J by 0 bases, 8 bases remained unmatched. The CDR3 contains 15 residues. The DNA for the CDR3 is TGTGCCAGTCGACAACAGGGGGCGATGAACACTGAAGCTTTCTTT. This gives the protein CASRQQGAMNTEAFF.

This clone has just a few counts. The chain employs TRBV6-5 and TRBJ2-7; maybe TRBD1 (5 bases). Germline values: CDR1 MNHEY, CDR2 SVGAGI. V was trimmed by 2 bases and J by 0 bases, leaving 8 bases between them. This CDR3 comprises 14 residues. In DNA, the CDR3 is TGTGCCAGCAGTTACAGGGGTCTCTCCTACGAGCAGTACTTC. This sequence encodes CASSYRGLSYEQYF.

This chain links TRBV12-2 with TRBJ1-5. TRBV12-2 is an annotated pseudogene. The CDR3 spans 13 residues. CDR3 bases: TGTGCAAGTCGCCCCGACTGCTATCAGCCCCAGCATTTT. Residues: CASRPDCYQPQHF.

The chain combines TRBV12-1 with TRBJ1-1; whether TRBD1, the table's D call, matches the DNA was not checked. TRBV12-1 is listed as a pseudogene. The CDR3 is 11 amino acids. CDR3 sequence (DNA): TGTGCCAGCAGCTTAGGGACAGAAGCTTTCTTT. This sequence encodes CASSLGTEAFF.

This chain uses TRBV18 with TRBJ1-2; the match to TRBD1 covers 11 bases. CDR1 is KGHSH, CDR2 LQKENI, per germline. J gave up 7 bases and V 3 bases, and 4 bases lay outside the gene matches. This CDR3 comprises 14 residues. CDR3 in amino acids: CASSPRTGGRGYTF. The CDR3 bases are TGTGCCAGCTCACCTCGGACAGGGGGCCGTGGCTACACCTTC.

The V call is TRBV6-1, the J call TRBJ2-7; 8 nucleotides agree with TRBD2. The CDR3 has 14 amino acids. CDR1 is MNHNS, CDR2 SASEGT, per germline. V lost 10 bases and J lost 0; bases outside the gene matches: 8. The CDR3 DNA is TGTGCCATCCCGCGGGGGGACAACTCCTACGAGCAGTACTTC. This gives the protein CAIPRGDNSYEQYF.

This sequence joins TRBV5-6 and TRBJ1-2, with D possibly being TRBD1 (6 bases). V was shortened by 7 bases and J by 2 bases, with 18 bases between the two germline ends. The CDR3 spans 15 residues. The germline gives CDR1 SGHDT, CDR2 YYEEEE. The CDR3 loop reads CASQAAWGANYGYTF. The CDR3 DNA sequence: TGTGCCAGCCAAGCAGCTTGGGGGGCCAACTATGGCTACACCTTC.

The rearrangement uses TRBV12-2 and TRBJ1-5. TRBV12-2 is described as a pseudogene. The CDR3 has 17 residues. The chain's CDR3 is CASRLAGGEIGNQPQHF. The CDR3 DNA reads as TGTGCAAGTCGCTTGGCCGGAGGGGAAATTGGCAATCAGCCCCAGCATTTT.

This clone has more than one count but fewer than ten. V usage is TRBV20-1 and J usage is TRBJ2-5; D is unclear. Germline CDR1 DFQATT, CDR2 SNEGSKA (reference sequence). There are 11 residues in the CDR3. Trimming left V 0 bases short and J 5 bases short, with 4 bases between. This CDR3 reads CSAREYETQYF. In DNA form, the CDR3 reads TGCAGTGCTAGAGAGTACGAGACCCAGTACTTC.

The chain employs TRBV5-1 and TRBJ2-1; a weak D match, TRBD1 (5 bases). In germline, CDR1 is SGHRS, CDR2 YFSETQ. This CDR3 is built from 15 residues. Trimming left V 5 bases short and J 3 bases short, with 15 bases between. CDR3 nucleotide sequence: TGCGCCAGCAGAGTAGAGACAGTACTCTACAATGAGCAGTTCTTC. Its protein is CASRVETVLYNEQFF. Using reference TRBV5-1 and TRBJ2-1 for the parts outside the CDR3, the full variable domain is KAGVTQTPRYLIKTRGQQVTLSCSPISGHRSVSWYQQTPGQGLQFLFEYFSETQRNKGNFPGRFSGRQFSNSRSEMNVSTLELGDSALYLCASRVETVLYNEQFFGPGTRLTVL.

The V call is TRBV7-2, the J call TRBJ2-7; no clear D. The CDR3 contains 13 residues. With 1 base removed from V and 1 base from J, the gap between germline ends came to 5 bases. Germline assignment: CDR1 SGHTA and CDR2 FQGNSA. CDR3 in amino acids: CASSLVPSYEQYF. As DNA, the CDR3 is TGTGCCAGCAGCTTAGTTCCATCCTACGAGCAGTACTTC.

The sample holds a few counts of this clone. This chain links TRBV9 with TRBJ2-5; D might be TRBD2 (5 bases). From germline, CDR1 is SGDLS and CDR2 YYNGEE. The CDR3 is made up of 13 amino acids. The V end was cut by 1 base, the J end by 3 bases, with 7 bases between. The CDR3 sequence: CASSVFSEETQYF. In nucleotides, the CDR3 is TGTGCCAGCAGCGTATTTAGCGAAGAGACCCAGTACTTC.

The rearrangement uses TRBV30 and TRBJ2-6; possibly TRBD1 for D (5 bases). CDR1 is GTSNPN and CDR2 is SVGIG in the germline V gene (reference sequence). Trimming removed 1 base at V and 0 bases at J, with 10 bases between. This CDR3 spans 16 amino acids. CDR3 in amino acids: CAWSATGFSGANVLTF. In DNA form, the CDR3 reads TGTGCCTGGAGTGCAACAGGATTCTCTGGGGCCAACGTCCTGACTTTC.

The CDR3 protein is CASHGGIGELFF. As DNA, the CDR3 is TGTGCCAGCCACGGAGGGATCGGGGAGCTGTTTTTT. The V call is TRBV25-1, the J call TRBJ2-2, with D maybe TRBD2 (6 bases). V lost 8 bases to trimming and J lost 7 bases, with 11 bases between them. The CDR3 length is 12 residues. Germline V lookup: CDR1 MGHDK, CDR2 SYGVNS.

Only a few counts were recorded for this clone. This chain uses TRBV10-3 with TRBJ2-2; D is ambiguous. The germline V and J ends were trimmed by 0 bases and 7 bases, with 12 bases remaining between them. The CDR3 is made up of 15 amino acids. Germline CDR1 is ENHRY and CDR2 is SYGVKD. The CDR3 sequence: CAISESGPIGGELFF. CDR3 nucleotide sequence: TGTGCCATCAGTGAGTCCGGGCCAATCGGCGGGGAGCTGTTTTTT.

The chain uses TRBV7-7 and TRBJ2-1; 7 bases are a match to TRBD2. This CDR3 contains 15 residues. With 1 base clipped from V and 3 bases from J, the junction kept 3 bases outside the gene matches. The V gene's germline CDR1 is SSHAT and CDR2 FNYEAQ (reference sequence). The CDR3 DNA reads TGTGCCAGCAGCTTAGTAGCGGGCGGCTACAATGAGCAGTTCTTC. It specifies CASSLVAGGYNEQFF.

V gene TRBV6-5 combines with J gene TRBJ2-5; TRBD1 might be the D (6 bases). Deletions cut 6 bases from V and 0 bases from J, with 11 bases between. Germline lookup yields CDR1 MNHEY and CDR2 SVGAGI. The CDR3 is made up of 14 amino acids. The CDR3 DNA reads as TGTGCCAGCAGCCCCACAGGGTACCAAGAGACCCAGTACTTC. This gives the protein CASSPTGYQETQYF.

As concerns this clone: A read error may produce the germline difference seen at one junction end. The V and J genes are TRBV4-1 and TRBJ1-4, with no clear D. In germline, CDR1 is MGHRA, CDR2 YSYEKL. CDR3 size: 16 residues. Written as DNA, the CDR3 is TGTGCCAGCAGCCAAGCGGTGGGAGGCCCTAATGAAAAACTGTTTTTT. This gives the protein CASSQAVGGPNEKLFF.

This clone appeared a single time. The junction does not match germline at one end; this may be a read error. The chain couples TRBV5-1 to TRBJ1-4; D is perhaps TRBD1 (5 bases). In germline, CDR1 is SGHRS, CDR2 YFSETQ. The CDR3 consists of 15 residues. CDR3 region: CASSLGWTTNEKLFF. The CDR3 nucleotides are TGCGCCAGCAGCTTGGGTTGGACAACGAATGAAAAACTGTTTTTT.

This chain links TRBV19 with TRBJ2-3, with D hard to call. CDR1 LNHDA and CDR2 SQIVND come from the germline V gene (reference sequence). The CDR3 is 15 amino acids. Trimming removed 2 bases at V and 2 bases at J, with 11 bases between. CDR3 DNA: TGTGCCAGTAGTATAAACAGCCTAGACACAGATACGCAGTATTTT. It encodes CASSINSLDTDTQYF.

The chain links TRBV6-6 to TRBJ2-7, with TRBD2 as a possible D gene (6 bases). The CDR3 totals 13 residues. Per germline, CDR1 MNHNY and CDR2 SVGAGI (reference sequence). V lost 4 bases to trimming and J lost 5 bases, with 12 bases between them. As DNA, the CDR3 is TGTGCCAGCAGTTCCCCGGGACTCGACGAGCAGTACTTC. It codes for CASSSPGLDEQYF.

This clone was detected a few times. This sequence joins TRBV5-6 and TRBJ2-3, with 9 bases matching TRBD2. The CDR3 covers 15 residues. Unmatched junction bases numbered 4, after V lost 2 bases and J lost 3 bases. Per the germline V gene, CDR1 is SGHDT and CDR2 is YYEEEE. In DNA form, the CDR3 reads TGTGCCAGCAGCTTCGGGGCGGGAGGGACAGATACGCAGTATTTT. This gives the protein CASSFGAGGTDTQYF.